This entry features one T cell receptor (beta chain) sequence. Method: immunoSEQ multiplex PCR; TCRdb's copy keeps in-frame clones and lacks some. Here the sample spans about 480,000 clones, approximately 90% being singletons. The data originate from a study of blood T cell repertoires in COVID-19. Study-level information: PBMCs, B-cell-depleted T cells, or T cells were the source of the cDNA or gDNA that made up the material.

This study enrolled people aged about 18 to 100 from 20 to 25 US geographic areas. In assigning cohorts, the study relied on participant-reported clinical history. This CDR3 has 15 amino acids. Germline CDR1 and CDR2: SGHRS and YFSETQ. V was trimmed by 1 base and J by 7 bases, leaving 15 bases between them. The rearrangement links TRBV5-1 to TRBJ2-1; D is perhaps TRBD2 (6 bases). Sequenced material: PBMCs or T cells enriched from blood (not recorded which). The clonotype originates from a woman in her sixties who had recovered from COVID-19. DNA for the CDR3: TGCGCCAGCAGCTTGCTGTGGGGGGAGCGGAATGAGCAGTTCTTC. It is translated as CASSLLWGERNEQFF.